Given below is one T cell receptor (beta chain) in context. In assigning cohorts, the study relied on participant-reported clinical history. Either two negative PCRs, clearance, or symptom resolution qualified Cohort 3 donors as recovered. CDR1 SNHLY and CDR2 FYNNEI come from the germline V gene. Trimming stripped 4 bases from V and 8 bases from J, with 17 bases between. The length of the CDR3 is 14 residues. This sample was included in a study of blood T cell repertoires in COVID-19. Across the whole study: The United States, Italy and Spain provided the acute and convalescent COVID-19 samples.

Authors' processing steps: Amplification with reference gene primers provided the estimates of nucleated cell counts. The data were produced by immunoSEQ multiplex PCR, yet TCRdb's version contains in-frame clones alone and is incomplete. That table is the source of V, J and clone size, and D and trimming were worked out from the DNA. The table lists around 400,000 clones, roughly four fifths of them singletons. Sequencing was done on a sample of PBMCs or T cells enriched from blood (not recorded which). The sequence was obtained from a woman between 45 and 60 years old who had recovered from COVID-19. V usage is TRBV2 and J usage is TRBJ1-2; perhaps TRBD1 as D (6 bases). CDR3 residues: CASSAGTSLIGYTF. Here the CDR3 DNA reads TGTGCCAGCAGTGCGGGGACAAGCCTCATCGGCTACACCTTC. The full variable domain, completed using reference TRBV2 and TRBJ1-2, is EPEVTQTPSHQVTQMGQEVILRCVPISNHLYFYWYRQILGQKVEFLVSFYNNEISEKSEIFDDQFSVERPDGSNFTLKIRSTKLEDSAMYFCASSAGTSLIGYTFGSGTRLTVV.